A single sample gave rise to the 2 T cell receptor beta chains below, sequenced in a study of persistence of HIV-infected CD4 T cells. Sequencing used immunoSEQ version 4 in survey mode. Only in-frame clones appear in the TCRdb table, and some are missing; sequencing was by immunoSEQ multiplex PCR. The profile shows tens of thousands of clones, about 87% of them singletons. Their recognized antigens are unknown. Anti-CD3/anti-CD28 beads served as a nonspecific positive control stimulus. Sorting of responding CD4+ T cells relied on upregulated CD40 ligand together with CD69. The source material was CD4+ T cells sorted from PBMCs after 18-hour stimulation, sampled from a patient who received antiretroviral therapy. These receptors came from an adult woman with HIV who was CMV-seropositive.

This chain links TRBV7-3 with TRBJ2-2, with 8 positions matching TRBD2. The junction had 3 bases not matched to a gene; V was cut back by 3 bases and J by 0 bases. The CDR3 extends over 16 amino acids. Germline loops: CDR1 SGHTA, CDR2 FQGTGA. The CDR3 DNA is TGTGCCAGCAGCTTCGCGGGGGGCGCGAACACCGGGGAGCTGTTTTTT. It encodes CASSFAGGANTGELFF.

This clone was seen only a few times. This chain links TRBV5-1 with TRBJ1-1; 7 bases line up with TRBD1. The CDR3 is made up of 14 amino acids. CDR1 and CDR2 (germline): SGHRS, YFSETQ. Unmatched junction bases numbered 8, after V lost 4 bases and J lost 5 bases. CDR3 protein: CASSPQGRGTEAFF. The CDR3 DNA sequence: TGCGCCAGCAGCCCACAGGGGAGGGGGACTGAAGCTTTCTTT. Supplemented by reference TRBV5-1 and TRBJ1-1, the full variable domain reads KAGVTQTPRYLIKTRGQQVTLSCSPISGHRSVSWYQQTPGQGLQFLFEYFSETQRNKGNFPGRFSGRQFSNSRSEMNVSTLELGDSALYLCASSPQGRGTEAFFGQGTRLTVV.